This T cell receptor (beta chain) derives from a study of spatial heterogeneity in lung cancer. The overall study: Within raw reads, each unique TCR and UMI combination appeared on average more than ten times. General study points: There were more appearances of ubiquitous expanded tumor TCRs in blood at resection than at follow-up.

The CDR3 covers 17 residues. V gave up 4 bases and J gave up 1 base; unmatched junction bases: 4. Per the germline V gene, CDR1 is LNHNV and CDR2 is YYDKDF (reference sequence). Time point meaning: sample taken at primary tumor resection. Whole RNA obtained from tumor, nontumor lung or frozen PBMC underwent sequencing without sorting. The donor group consisted of under 90 patients who had untreated, early-stage non-small cell lung cancer. This clonotype was detected ten times or more. The antigen is not known. From the 5' RACE reads, TCRdb called clonotypes with MiXCR, one entry per CDR3 protein. Of some 50,000 distinct CDR3 sequences detected, 10% to 15% appear once; the ten largest clones hold 42%.

V usage is TRBV15 and J usage is TRBJ2-3; 14 nucleotides match TRBD2. The material sequenced was PBMCs, taken at surgery. The clonotype comes from a female donor with early-stage non-small cell lung cancer. The CDR3 DNA sequence: TGTGCCACCAGCAAGGGACTAGCGGGGGCGGGCACAGATACGCAGTATTTT. It specifies CATSKGLAGAGTDTQYF.